Described below is a single TCR beta chain sequence and its context. No cognate antigen has been identified for it. Base qualities were left out, and no much larger clone turns up one base away. V is pruned by 6 bases and J by 6 bases, leaving 10 bases of the junction without a gene match. The CDR3 holds 14 amino acids from the cysteine to the phenylalanine. Of all the DNA, just the CDR3 is kept, 42 bases in frame from base 1. Via the germline V gene, CDR1 is MNHNS and CDR2 SASEGT. These data are taken from a study of OX40 agonist ivuxolimab in advanced cancers. The study in broad terms: Ivuxolimab was an agonistic, fully human IgG2 monoclonal antibody directed against OX40 (CD134), a costimulatory receptor. Patients were allowed to have had prior anti-PD-1, anti-PD-L1 or anti-CTLA-4 therapy, and approximately 41% of the dose-escalation patients had previously received checkpoint inhibitors. Intravenous ivuxolimab was administered to patients every 2 weeks at six dose levels: 0.01, 0.1, 0.3, 1.5, 3 and 10 mg/kg. Three dose-escalation patients achieved partial responses, one with hepatocellular carcinoma and two with cutaneous melanoma. Peripheral TCRbeta sequencing was intended to test whether TCR sequence diversity was altered and clonal T-cell expansion was caused by ivuxolimab. The paper describes the monotherapy dose-escalation part (N ≈ 50 patients) of the phase I trial of ivuxolimab. A male proportion of almost 85% and a mean age of 60 years, ranging from roughly 23 to 85, were recorded for the dose-escalation cohort. Among the 52 dose-escalation patients, about 20 had hepatocellular carcinoma, roughly 15 melanoma, 9 renal cell carcinoma and 9 head and neck cancer.

The paper as a whole reports these results and caveats: Which antigens the clonally expanded peripheral T cells were specific for was not determined. After ivuxolimab, more expanded clones were found on average in CD8+ T cells than in CD4+ T cells. Low levels of normalized T-cell clonal expansion were also seen in some patients who did not respond. In the 0.1-3.0 mg/kg groups, partial responders were among the patients with the lowest normalized peripheral clonal expansion, particularly in CD8+ T cells. At doses of 0.1 to 3.0 mg/kg, clonal expansion of both CD4+ and CD8+ T cells in blood was seen between baseline and week 6.

For sequencing of the TCRbeta CDR3 region, genomic DNA was extracted from the sorted cells. TCRbeta CDR3 regions were sequenced using the immunoSEQ Assay. TCRdb took over this immuneACCESS table, retaining in-frame rearrangements with V and J assigned. Such tables are incomplete; in checked studies, under half of the missing clones stem from an unresolved V gene, and the remainder is unexplained. This sample holds around 92,000 clones; approximately 94% were observed only once. Around 0.17% of the sample lies in the top ten. Patients with autoimmune disease history or receiving systemic immunosuppression were excluded from the trial. Peripheral blood for TCR sequencing was collected from all dose cohorts at baseline, on cycle 4 day 1, and on cycle 7 day 1. Samples came from an open-label, multicenter, first-in-human phase I dose-escalation trial of ivuxolimab. Adults with locally advanced or metastatic head and neck squamous cell, hepatocellular, melanoma or renal cell carcinoma were enrolled in the trial. Before TCR sequencing, CD4+ and CD8+ T cells were separately sorted from peripheral blood.

The chain is made from TRBV6-1 and TRBJ1-2, with 7 bases aligning to TRBD1. The sample consisted of CD4+ or CD8+ T cells sorted from blood, taken in a trial of the OX40 agonist ivuxolimab. The clonotype originates from an adult with an advanced solid tumor such as melanoma, head and neck, liver or kidney cancer. This receptor carries the CDR3 CASSLDRVGNGYTF. In nucleotides, the sequence is TGTGCCAGCAGCCTCGACAGGGTTGGGAATGGCTACACCTTC.